The 3 T cell receptor beta chains below all came from one sample that was sequenced in a study of CD8+ T cells in alopecia areata. The sample's treatment: oral pan-JAK inhibitor, 5-10 mg twice daily. RNA was isolated and reverse transcribed to cDNA, the sequencing template. TCRdb's table, derived via immunoSEQ multiplex PCR, lists solely in-frame clones and lacks some. The top ten clones hold 0.75% to 0.95% of a sample with a few hundred thousand clones, 60% of them seen once. The starting material was CD4+ T cells sorted from blood, obtained around week 54, from a patient treated with tofacitinib. The source of these receptors is a human donor with alopecia areata.

The chain has TRBV29-1 and TRBJ2-1; 12 bases are shared with TRBD2. CDR1 is SQVTM, CDR2 ANQGSEA, per germline. The junction had 6 bases not matched to a gene; V was cut back by 4 bases and J by 8 bases. This CDR3 has 14 amino acids. The CDR3 is CSVASGGAWDEQFF. The CDR3 DNA sequence: TGCAGCGTTGCTAGCGGGGGGGCCTGGGATGAGCAGTTCTTC.

The rearrangement joins TRBV7-9 to TRBJ2-1; 8 bases fit TRBD1. CDR3 length equals 14 residues. The germline V gene has CDR1 SEHNR and CDR2 FQNEAQ (reference sequence). J was trimmed by 8 bases and V by 6 bases; bases with no gene match: 9. The CDR3 protein is CASRRNSGGDEQFF. DNA of the CDR3: TGTGCCAGCAGACGCAACTCAGGGGGCGATGAGCAGTTCTTC.

This clone has a handful of counts. V and J are TRBV25-1 and TRBJ2-5; 12 bases are a match to TRBD1. The CDR3 has 17 residues. Germline V gene sequence: CDR1 MGHDK, CDR2 SYGVNS. J was trimmed by 7 bases and V by 1 base; bases with no gene match: 10. CDR3 in DNA: TGTGCCAGCAGTGAATTGAGCACGGGACAGGGGGCGACGACCCAGTACTTC. Its protein is CASSELSTGQGATTQYF.